This is a list of T cell receptor beta chains from one sample in a study of neurological immune-mediated disorders. TCRdb reanalysed the 5' RACE reads using MiXCR and keeps one entry per CDR3 protein. Among roughly 44,000 distinct CDR3 sequences, roughly 6% were seen once, and the ten largest hold 0.55% to 0.6%. The sequenced sample consisted of CD4+ T cells from blood. These receptors were taken from a woman aged 35 to 49 in good health. The CDR3 runs from the conserved cysteine through the conserved F or W. Each record gives: J gene, D gene, clone size, V gene, CDR3 protein, CDR3 DNA. A D gene is named only where the DNA matches it firmly. Size is stated for part of the rows, as once, few or many counts, or as a class when the clone is expanded.

J gene: TRBJ1-3; D gene: TRBD1; clone size: many; V gene: TRBV5-1; CDR3 protein: CASSMAPPGGGNTIYF; CDR3 DNA: TGCGCCAGCAGCATGGCCCCTCCAGGGGGTGGAAACACCATATATTTT
J gene: TRBJ2-7; D gene: -; clone size: many; V gene: TRBV20-1; CDR3 protein: CSATRGALSKTYEQYF; CDR3 DNA: TGCAGTGCTACTAGGGGGGCTTTGTCCAAAACCTACGAGCAGTACTTC
J gene: TRBJ2-2; D gene: -; clone size: many; V gene: TRBV11-2; CDR3 protein: CASSPRSGPRNTGELFF; CDR3 DNA: TGTGCCAGCAGCCCCCGGAGCGGCCCGCGAAACACCGGGGAGCTGTTTTTT
J gene: TRBJ1-6; D gene: -; clone size: many; V gene: TRBV5-1; CDR3 protein: CASSLGWDRINSPLHF; CDR3 DNA: TGCGCCAGCAGCTTGGGATGGGACCGAATTAATTCACCCCTCCACTTT
J gene: TRBJ1-2; D gene: TRBD1; clone size: many; V gene: TRBV7-2; CDR3 protein: CASSTGTGGKAYGYTF; CDR3 DNA: TGTGCCAGCAGTACCGGGACAGGGGGCAAGGCCTATGGCTACACCTTC
J gene: TRBJ1-5; D gene: TRBD1; clone size: few; V gene: TRBV20-1; CDR3 protein: CSAPAGTGGNQPQHF; CDR3 DNA: TGCAGTGCTCCGGCCGGGACAGGGGGGAATCAGCCCCAGCATTTT
J gene: TRBJ2-5; D gene: TRBD2; clone size: many; V gene: TRBV20-1; CDR3 protein: CSARGGSGRTETQYF; CDR3 DNA: TGCAGTGCTAGAGGGGGCAGCGGGAGGACCGAGACCCAGTACTTC
J gene: TRBJ2-2; D gene: -; clone size: many; V gene: TRBV20-1; CDR3 protein: CSARDFLAAGELFF; CDR3 DNA: TGCAGTGCTAGAGATTTCCTAGCCGCCGGGGAGCTGTTTTTT
J gene: TRBJ2-2; D gene: TRBD2; clone size: many; V gene: TRBV12-3/TRBV12-4; CDR3 protein: CASRLRTSGTGELFF; CDR3 DNA: TGTGCCAGCAGACTCCGGACTAGCGGCACCGGGGAGCTGTTTTTT
J gene: TRBJ2-4; D gene: -; clone size: many; V gene: TRBV29-1; CDR3 protein: CSVTGPLAKNIQYF; CDR3 DNA: TGCAGCGTAACCGGGCCACTAGCCAAAAACATTCAGTACTTC
J gene: TRBJ1-1; D gene: -; clone size: -; V gene: TRBV9; CDR3 protein: CASSVNLLNTEAFF; CDR3 DNA: TGTGCCAGCAGCGTGAACCTATTGAACACTGAAGCTTTCTTT
J gene: TRBJ1-5; D gene: TRBD1; clone size: many; V gene: TRBV6-5; CDR3 protein: CASSSQGAGNQPQHF; CDR3 DNA: TGTGCCAGCAGTTCACAGGGGGCTGGCAATCAGCCCCAGCATTTT
J gene: TRBJ2-1; D gene: TRBD2; clone size: many; V gene: TRBV11-3; CDR3 protein: CASSPTSGSRLFF; CDR3 DNA: TGTGCCAGCAGCCCGACTAGCGGGTCCAGACTGTTCTTC
J gene: TRBJ2-7; D gene: -; clone size: many; V gene: TRBV20-1; CDR3 protein: CSARPGPTYEQYF; CDR3 DNA: TGCAGTGCTCGACCGGGGCCGACCTACGAGCAGTACTTC
J gene: TRBJ1-5; D gene: TRBD1; clone size: many; V gene: TRBV25-1; CDR3 protein: CASSGQGSNQPQHF; CDR3 DNA: TGTGCCAGCAGTGGACAGGGAAGCAATCAGCCCCAGCATTTT
J gene: TRBJ2-7; D gene: -; clone size: many; V gene: TRBV12-3/TRBV12-4; CDR3 protein: CASSTSREQYF; CDR3 DNA: TGTGCCAGCAGTACGAGTCGGGAGCAGTACTTC
J gene: TRBJ1-4; D gene: -; clone size: many; V gene: TRBV2; CDR3 protein: CASSGDQGGEKLFF; CDR3 DNA: TGTGCCAGCAGTGGGGACCAGGGAGGAGAAAAACTGTTTTTT
J gene: TRBJ2-2; D gene: -; clone size: many; V gene: TRBV7-8; CDR3 protein: CASSPEAASKELFF; CDR3 DNA: TGTGCCAGCAGCCCGGAGGCAGCCAGCAAGGAGCTGTTTTTT
J gene: TRBJ1-6; D gene: -; clone size: many; V gene: TRBV5-6; CDR3 protein: CASSLYGRQYNSPLHF; CDR3 DNA: TGTGCCAGCAGCTTGTACGGTCGACAGTACAATTCACCCCTCCACTTT
J gene: TRBJ1-4; D gene: -; clone size: many; V gene: TRBV5-5; CDR3 protein: CASSGYGEKLFF; CDR3 DNA: TGTGCCAGCAGCGGGTATGGGGAAAAACTGTTTTTT
J gene: TRBJ1-2; D gene: -; clone size: many; V gene: TRBV3-1; CDR3 protein: CASSQETWNGYTF; CDR3 DNA: TGTGCCAGCAGCCAAGAAACGTGGAATGGCTACACCTTC
J gene: TRBJ2-1; D gene: TRBD1; clone size: many; V gene: TRBV5-1; CDR3 protein: CASSPGQGARNEQFF; CDR3 DNA: TGCGCCAGCAGCCCTGGACAGGGGGCGAGAAATGAGCAGTTCTTC
J gene: TRBJ1-2; D gene: -; clone size: many; V gene: TRBV20-1; CDR3 protein: CSARGGVGAPYTF; CDR3 DNA: TGCAGTGCTAGGGGGGGGGTCGGGGCCCCATACACCTTC
J gene: TRBJ2-5; D gene: -; clone size: many; V gene: TRBV6-1; CDR3 protein: CASSESRMGLETQYF; CDR3 DNA: TGTGCCAGCAGTGAAAGCAGGATGGGGTTGGAGACCCAGTACTTC
J gene: TRBJ2-5; D gene: TRBD1; clone size: many; V gene: TRBV6-6; CDR3 protein: CASGGQGTETQYF; CDR3 DNA: TGTGCCAGCGGGGGACAGGGGACGGAGACCCAGTACTTC
J gene: TRBJ2-2; D gene: TRBD2; clone size: -; V gene: TRBV28; CDR3 protein: CASRFRGLAGGNTGELFF; CDR3 DNA: TGTGCCAGCAGATTCCGGGGACTAGCGGGGGGGAACACCGGGGAGCTGTTTTTT
J gene: TRBJ1-2; D gene: TRBD1; clone size: many; V gene: TRBV12-3/TRBV12-4; CDR3 protein: CASSPPQRRQGANGYTF; CDR3 DNA: TGTGCCAGCAGTCCCCCCCAAAGACGACAGGGGGCTAATGGCTACACCTTC
J gene: TRBJ1-1; D gene: -; clone size: many; V gene: TRBV10-2; CDR3 protein: CASRGGNTEAFF; CDR3 DNA: TGCGCCAGCAGGGGGGGGAACACTGAAGCTTTCTTT
J gene: TRBJ1-1; D gene: TRBD1; clone size: -; V gene: TRBV29-1; CDR3 protein: CSVDPEAGGLNTEAFF; CDR3 DNA: TGCAGCGTTGATCCCGAGGCAGGGGGCTTGAACACTGAAGCTTTCTTT
J gene: TRBJ2-7; D gene: -; clone size: many; V gene: TRBV7-2; CDR3 protein: CASSSLRSYEQYF; CDR3 DNA: TGTGCCAGCAGCTCCCTGCGCAGCTACGAGCAGTACTTC
J gene: TRBJ2-5; D gene: TRBD2; clone size: many; V gene: TRBV2; CDR3 protein: CASSDSGRARLKTQYF; CDR3 DNA: TGTGCCAGCAGTGATAGCGGGAGGGCTAGGTTGAAGACCCAGTACTTC
J gene: TRBJ1-6; D gene: -; clone size: many; V gene: TRBV15; CDR3 protein: CATSRFSLNSPLHF; CDR3 DNA: TGTGCCACCAGCAGGTTTTCCTTGAATTCACCCCTCCACTTT
J gene: TRBJ1-1; D gene: -; clone size: -; V gene: TRBV6-4; CDR3 protein: CASSDSDNTEAFF; CDR3 DNA: TGTGCCAGCAGTGACTCGGACAACACTGAAGCTTTCTTT
J gene: TRBJ2-3; D gene: -; clone size: many; V gene: TRBV10-3; CDR3 protein: CAITDLGGLDTQYF; CDR3 DNA: TGTGCCATAACCGACCTGGGGGGATTGGATACGCAGTATTTT
J gene: TRBJ2-7; D gene: TRBD2; clone size: -; V gene: TRBV5-1; CDR3 protein: CASSWPTSGLYEQYF; CDR3 DNA: TGCGCCAGCAGCTGGCCAACTAGCGGGCTCTACGAGCAGTACTTC
J gene: TRBJ2-7; D gene: TRBD1; clone size: many; V gene: TRBV20-1; CDR3 protein: CSAAPGTGPHEQYF; CDR3 DNA: TGCAGTGCCGCCCCCGGGACAGGACCCCACGAGCAGTACTTC
J gene: TRBJ2-5; D gene: -; clone size: many; V gene: TRBV18; CDR3 protein: CASSPPNQGHGETQYF; CDR3 DNA: TGTGCCAGCTCACCACCAAATCAGGGGCATGGAGAGACCCAGTACTTC
J gene: TRBJ2-6; D gene: -; clone size: many; V gene: TRBV15; CDR3 protein: CATSRQGGSSGANVLTF; CDR3 DNA: TGTGCCACCAGCAGACAGGGGGGAAGCTCTGGGGCCAACGTCCTGACTTTC
J gene: TRBJ1-1; D gene: -; clone size: many; V gene: TRBV5-6; CDR3 protein: CASSSPIDRTRAFF; CDR3 DNA: TGTGCCAGCAGCTCCCCAATTGACCGGACTCGAGCTTTCTTT
J gene: TRBJ1-2; D gene: -; clone size: few; V gene: TRBV27; CDR3 protein: CARTKTYQGGYGYTF; CDR3 DNA: TGTGCCAGAACCAAGACCTATCAGGGTGGCTATGGCTACACCTTC
J gene: TRBJ1-1; D gene: -; clone size: many; V gene: TRBV5-1; CDR3 protein: CASSGGIGNTEAFF; CDR3 DNA: TGCGCCAGCAGCGGGGGTATCGGGAACACTGAAGCTTTCTTT
J gene: TRBJ2-7; D gene: TRBD2; clone size: many; V gene: TRBV29-1; CDR3 protein: CSVEEAGGYEQYF; CDR3 DNA: TGCAGCGTTGAAGAAGCGGGAGGGTATGAGCAGTACTTC
J gene: TRBJ2-7; D gene: -; clone size: many; V gene: TRBV5-1; CDR3 protein: CASSLVSSYEQYF; CDR3 DNA: TGCGCCAGCAGCTTGGTTAGCTCCTACGAGCAGTACTTC
J gene: TRBJ2-3; D gene: -; clone size: many; V gene: TRBV3-1; CDR3 protein: CASSQERASTDTQYF; CDR3 DNA: TGTGCCAGCAGCCAAGAAAGGGCTAGCACAGATACGCAGTATTTT
J gene: TRBJ1-1; D gene: -; clone size: many; V gene: TRBV5-1; CDR3 protein: CASSLIGQRTENTEAFF; CDR3 DNA: TGCGCCAGCAGCCTAATAGGTCAAAGAACGGAGAACACTGAAGCTTTCTTT